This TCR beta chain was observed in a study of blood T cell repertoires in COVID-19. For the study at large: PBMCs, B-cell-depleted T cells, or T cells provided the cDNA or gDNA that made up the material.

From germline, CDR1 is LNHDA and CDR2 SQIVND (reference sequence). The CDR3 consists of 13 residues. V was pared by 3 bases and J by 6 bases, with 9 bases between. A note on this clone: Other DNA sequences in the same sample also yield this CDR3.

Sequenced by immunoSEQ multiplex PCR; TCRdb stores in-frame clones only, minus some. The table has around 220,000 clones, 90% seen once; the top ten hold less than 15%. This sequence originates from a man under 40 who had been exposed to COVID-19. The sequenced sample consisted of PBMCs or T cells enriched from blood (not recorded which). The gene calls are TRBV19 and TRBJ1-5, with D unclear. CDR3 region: CASSIREGQPQHF. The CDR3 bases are TGTGCCAGTAGTATTAGGGAGGGTCAGCCCCAGCATTTT. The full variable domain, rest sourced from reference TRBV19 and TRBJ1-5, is DGGITQSPKYLFRKEGQNVTLSCEQNLNHDAMYWYRQDPGQGLRLIYYSQIVNDFQKGDIAEGYSVSREKKESFPLTVTSAQKNPTAFYLCASSIREGQPQHFGDGTRLSIL.